This passage covers 19 T cell receptor beta chains from one sample sequenced in a study of regulatory dendritic cells for organ transplantation. These receptors' antigens are unknown. Sorted T cells were CFSE-labeled and cultured five to six days with allogeneic regulatory or mature dendritic cells at 1:10. Produced via immunoSEQ multiplex PCR; TCRdb's table is partial and in-frame only. The data hold roughly 13,000 clones, with roughly 89% observed a single time. The sample consisted of naive CD8+ T cells from blood cultured with regulatory dendritic cells. The subset was: CD45RA+ naive T cells. The source of these receptors is a human donor in good health.

The chain recombines TRBV6-4 with TRBJ1-2; a possible D gene is TRBD1 (6 bases). The V and J ends lost 3 bases and 4 bases respectively, with 15 bases between them. Germline assignment: CDR1 MRHNA and CDR2 SNTAGT. The CDR3 has 15 amino acids. CDR3: CASSEDGGSGYGYTF. As DNA, the CDR3 is TGTGCCAGCAGTGAAGACGGGGGCAGCGGCTATGGCTACACCTTC.

This clone is a singleton in its sample. The CDR3 loop reads CASSSGEGGYTF. The CDR3 DNA reads TGTGCCAGCAGCTCTGGGGAGGGTGGCTACACCTTC. The chain joins TRBV7-9 to TRBJ1-2, with D uncertain. The germline V and J ends were trimmed by 4 bases and 7 bases, with 10 bases remaining between them. From germline, CDR1 is SEHNR and CDR2 FQNEAQ (reference sequence). The CDR3 contains 12 residues.

The chain carries TRBV20-1 and TRBJ1-2; no reliable D call. V lost 4 bases and J 13 bases, leaving 10 bases between the germline ends. The CDR3 totals 9 residues. Germline V gene sequence: CDR1 DFQATT, CDR2 SNEGSKA (reference sequence). The CDR3 spells CSATSPLTF. The CDR3 nucleotides read TGCAGTGCTACGTCTCCTCTCACCTTC.

The CDR3 nucleotides read TGTGCCAGCAGCCTCGGTCCGGGACACTACAATGAGCAGTTCTTC. This encodes CASSLGPGHYNEQFF. The rearrangement links TRBV5-6 to TRBJ2-1; tentatively, D is TRBD1 (6 bases). V dropped 4 bases and J dropped 3 bases, with 14 bases sitting between them. The germline V gene has CDR1 SGHDT and CDR2 YYEEEE. CDR3 size: 15 residues.

This clone appeared a few times. The chain uses TRBV27 and TRBJ1-3; D gene unclear. The V gene lost 0 bases and the J gene lost 0 bases, with 9 bases spanning the gap. CDR3 length: 16 residues. The V gene's germline CDR1 is MNHEY and CDR2 SMNVEV (reference sequence). CDR3 in DNA: TGTGCCAGCAGTTTATCGTGGCGTAACTCTGGAAACACCATATATTTT. It translates to CASSLSWRNSGNTIYF.

V usage is TRBV28 and J usage is TRBJ1-1; tentatively, D is TRBD1 (5 bases). The germline V and J ends were trimmed by 3 bases and 3 bases, with 14 bases remaining between them. The CDR3 consists of 15 residues. The V gene's germline CDR1 is MDHEN and CDR2 SYDVKM. The chain's CDR3 is CASSFGDSGDTEAFF. CDR3 nucleotide sequence: TGTGCCAGCAGTTTCGGTGACAGCGGGGACACTGAAGCTTTCTTT.

The chain recombines TRBV4-3 with TRBJ1-1; D is undetermined. The CDR3 is 13 residues long. Trimming pared 4 bases from V and 2 bases from J, leaving 8 bases between. Germline CDR1 LGHNA, CDR2 YSLEER. This CDR3 is CASSPGLNTEAFF. The CDR3 DNA sequence: TGCGCCAGCAGCCCCGGGTTAAACACTGAAGCTTTCTTT.

V and J are TRBV28 and TRBJ2-2; 7 bases fit TRBD1. The junction had 3 bases not matched to a gene; V was cut back by 2 bases and J by 0 bases. The CDR3 sequence is 16 residues long. The V gene's germline CDR1 is MDHEN and CDR2 SYDVKM. This CDR3 reads CASSLTGTANTGELFF. CDR3 DNA: TGTGCCAGCAGTTTAACCGGGACAGCGAACACCGGGGAGCTGTTTTTT.

This chain joins TRBV18 and TRBJ2-5, with 8 positions matching TRBD1. V shed 3 bases, J shed 4 bases, and the junction held 7 bases outside the gene matches. This CDR3 is built from 15 residues. In germline, CDR1 is KGHSH, CDR2 LQKENI. The CDR3, as DNA: TGTGCCAGCTCACCCCCGACAGGGGAACGAGAGACCCAGTACTTC. This encodes CASSPPTGERETQYF.

This clone came up once. The chain couples TRBV28 to TRBJ2-4; 10 nucleotides match TRBD2. This CDR3 comprises 19 residues. Germline V lookup: CDR1 MDHEN, CDR2 SYDVKM. Trimming took 7 bases from V and 6 from J; bases not matched to a gene: 21. CDR3 sequence: CASKRSLRGAGGTSNIQYF. The DNA of the CDR3 is TGTGCCAGCAAACGGAGCTTACGTGGAGCGGGAGGGACATCAAACATTCAGTACTTC.

This clone was recorded once. The rearrangement links TRBV5-5 to TRBJ2-2, with TRBD1 identical over 11 bases. The CDR3 spans 18 residues. Trimming took 0 bases from V and 5 from J; bases not matched to a gene: 9. The V gene's germline CDR1 is SGHKS and CDR2 YYEKEE (reference sequence). The CDR3 is CASSLDLTGTGGTGELFF. CDR3 bases: TGTGCCAGCAGCTTGGACCTGACCGGGACAGGGGGAACCGGGGAGCTGTTTTTT.

V usage is TRBV28 and J usage is TRBJ1-1; D remains unclear. The CDR3 runs 14 residues. CDR1 and CDR2 (germline): MDHEN, SYDVKM. V shed 6 bases and J shed 5 bases, with 16 bases lying between them. The CDR3 protein is CASRTGSRRTEAFF. CDR3 nucleotides: TGTGCCAGCAGAACCGGGTCTCGTAGGACTGAAGCTTTCTTT.

This clone is a singleton in its sample. A junction boundary mismatches the germline segment, possibly from a read error. The rearrangement uses TRBV6-6 and TRBJ2-2; 9 bases are a match to TRBD1. In germline, CDR1 is MNHNY, CDR2 SVGAGI (reference sequence). CDR3 length: 14 amino acids. The CDR3 here is CASTAGTGTGQLFF. CDR3 nucleotides: TGTGCCAGCACCGCCGGGACAGGGACCGGGCAGCTGTTTTTT.

The chain links TRBV6-4 to TRBJ2-1; possible D gene TRBD2, 5 bases. The CDR3 is 17 residues long. Germline V gene lookup returns CDR1 MRHNA and CDR2 SNTAGT. V gave up 5 bases and J gave up 4 bases, with 21 bases separating them. The CDR3 DNA reads TGTGCCAGCAGTCTCAGCCCCGCCTCGGACTTTTACAATGAGCAGTTCTTC. As protein: CASSLSPASDFYNEQFF.

This clone was counted a few times. V usage is TRBV27 and J usage is TRBJ2-7; D ambiguous. V lost 6 bases and J 3 bases, leaving 12 bases between the germline ends. The CDR3 spans 13 residues. CDR1 is MNHEY, CDR2 SMNVEV, per germline (reference sequence). The CDR3 is CASSPRADYEQYF. The CDR3 region has the DNA TGTGCCAGCAGCCCCCGGGCAGACTACGAGCAGTACTTC.

This clone was detected once. The chain is built from TRBV7-2 and TRBJ2-1; 7 positions agree with TRBD1. The CDR3 extends over 15 amino acids. CDR1 and CDR2 (germline): SGHTA, FQGNSA. V dropped 0 bases and J dropped 9; count of bases not matched to a gene: 8. For the CDR3, the DNA is TGTGCCAGCAGCTTAGCAGGGGGCGCTTATAGTGAGCAGTTCTTC. This encodes CASSLAGGAYSEQFF. The whole variable domain, filled in from reference TRBV7-2 and TRBJ2-1, reads GAGVSQSPSNKVTEKGKDVELRCDPISGHTALYWYRQSLGQGLEFLIYFQGNSAPDKSGLPSDRFSAERTGGSVSTLTIQRTQQEDSAVYLCASSLAGGAYSEQFFGPGTRLTVL.

The V call is TRBV7-9, the J call TRBJ1-2, with D maybe TRBD1 (6 bases). Germline lookup yields CDR1 SEHNR and CDR2 FQNEAQ (reference sequence). The germline V and J ends were trimmed by 6 bases and 8 bases, with 19 bases remaining between them. The CDR3 spans 14 residues. The CDR3 nucleotides are TGTGCCAGCAGTACAGGGAGGGTGGATGGGGGCTACACCTTC. It encodes CASSTGRVDGGYTF.

This clone appeared a few times. This chain connects TRBV5-6 to TRBJ1-5, with 8 nucleotides matching TRBD1. J gave up 15 bases and V 2 bases, and 16 bases lay outside the gene matches. CDR1 and CDR2 from the germline V gene are SGHDT and YYEEEE. The CDR3 consists of 15 residues. In DNA form, the CDR3 reads TGTGCCAGCAGCTTTTGGGGACAGGTGCCTCAGATGGGGCATTTT. Protein sequence: CASSFWGQVPQMGHF.

V usage is TRBV7-9 and J usage is TRBJ2-1; 7 positions match TRBD2. The CDR3 is made up of 16 amino acids. Germline V CDR1 and CDR2: SEHNR, FQNEAQ (reference sequence). With 0 bases clipped from V and 7 bases from J, the junction kept 9 bases outside the gene matches. CDR3 loop: CASSLAGGPSRNEQFF. The DNA for the CDR3 is TGTGCCAGCAGCTTAGCGGGAGGGCCTTCTAGAAATGAGCAGTTCTTC.